A single sample is the source of the 6 T cell receptor beta chains below, sequenced in a study of cytomegalovirus exposure and HLA in healthy donors. The PCR used 60 Vbeta and 13 Jbeta primers. TCRdb keeps only in-frame clones here, not all; method: immunoSEQ multiplex PCR. Altogether 100,000 to 150,000 clones are present, approximately 80% being singletons, with the ten largest covering around 0.7%. Sequencing was done on a sample of PBMCs. These receptors all stem from a young man in good health and CMV-seronegative.

CDR3 amino acids: CASSLWQGDQPQHF. The CDR3 DNA follows: TGTGCCAGCAGTTTATGGCAGGGGGATCAGCCCCAGCATTTT. This chain links TRBV27 with TRBJ1-5, with 7 bases fitting TRBD1. V gave up 1 base and J gave up 5 bases; unmatched junction bases: 2. Germline-derived CDR1 and CDR2 are MNHEY and SMNVEV (reference sequence). There are 14 residues in the CDR3.

The chain recombines TRBV29-1 with TRBJ1-1; TRBD1 agrees at 9 bases. The trim removed 0 bases at V and 1 base at J, leaving 18 bases unmatched. The CDR3 runs 20 residues. Germline V lookup: CDR1 SQVTM, CDR2 ANQGSEA. CDR3: CSVEDWGQGGLSRANTEAFF. The CDR3, as DNA: TGCAGCGTTGAAGATTGGGGACAGGGTGGTCTGAGTAGGGCGAACACTGAAGCTTTCTTT.

This rearrangement joins TRBV4-2 to TRBJ2-2, with TRBD2 as a possible D gene (5 bases). Germline V gene lookup returns CDR1 LGHNA and CDR2 YNFKEQ. CDR3 size: 16 residues. The V end lost 4 bases, the J end lost 4 bases, and 16 bases lay between the germline ends. The CDR3 sequence: CASSPGSLEGTGELFF. CDR3 bases: TGTGCCAGCAGCCCCGGGTCCCTCGAGGGCACCGGGGAGCTGTTTTTT.

The chain is built from TRBV19 and TRBJ1-1; no clear D. CDR3 size: 16 residues. V shed 7 bases and J shed 3 bases, with 21 bases lying between them. The germline V gene has CDR1 LNHDA and CDR2 SQIVND (reference sequence). The CDR3 DNA follows: TGTGCCAGTACCGACTCGGCCGGGGTACTTGACACTGAAGCTTTCTTT. Translating it yields CASTDSAGVLDTEAFF.

The CDR3 DNA is TGCGCCAGCAGAGAACAGGGGCTCGACTATGGCTACACCTTC. Its translation: CASREQGLDYGYTF. V gene TRBV5-1 combines with J gene TRBJ1-2; 7 positions agree with TRBD1. The germline V gene has CDR1 SGHRS and CDR2 YFSETQ. This CDR3 is built from 14 residues. After removal of 5 bases from V and 3 bases from J, the junction contained 7 bases not matched to a gene.

A few counts support this clone. The chain carries TRBV6-6 and TRBJ1-1, with D maybe TRBD1 (6 bases). Germline CDR1 is MNHNY and CDR2 is SVGAGI (reference sequence). V lost 6 bases and J lost 0, with 14 bases in between. CDR3 length: 15 amino acids. The CDR3 sequence is CASRPQGAVNTEAFF. The CDR3 DNA reads TGTGCCAGCAGACCACAGGGCGCCGTGAACACTGAAGCTTTCTTT.